In this sample, the clone carrying this T cell receptor (beta chain) turned up a few times. Its antigen remains unidentified. Germline assignment: CDR1 MNHEY and CDR2 SMNVEV (reference sequence). CDR3 length equals 13 residues. The J segment lost 1 base and the V segment lost 7 bases, leaving 4 bases of the junction unmatched. The data are from a study of post-analysis software for immune sequencing data. Findings of the study overall: Controls showed lower frequencies than patients for several TRBV segments, and TRBV5-6, TRBV5-1 and TRBV20-1 were among these.

Every TCR beta cDNA library bore unique molecular identifiers. MiXCR, run by TCRdb on the PCR reads, gives a single entry per CDR3 protein. The sample includes around 400,000 distinct CDR3 sequences, roughly 30% of them seen just once. Sequencing input: blood. This sequence originates from a girl aged 10-17 years with multiple sclerosis. This chain connects TRBV27 to TRBJ2-7; TRBD1 matches 7 bases. The CDR3 protein is CASMYRGSYEQYF. As DNA, the CDR3 is TGTGCCAGCATGTACAGGGGTTCCTACGAGCAGTACTTC.